Listed below are T cell receptor beta chains from one sample, sequenced in a study of T cells in Graves' hyperthyroidism and ophthalmopathy. TCRdb re-analysed the multiplex PCR reads in MiXCR, keeping a single row per CDR3 protein. Of around 270,000 distinct CDR3 sequences listed, approximately 18% are singletons. Sequences were obtained from blood. All receptors derive from a middle-aged man with Graves' ophthalmopathy. Both conserved end residues are trimmed from each CDR3.

v_gene: TRBV27; j_gene: TRBJ2-6; CDR3aa: ASSPRDRTSSGANVLT
v_gene: TRBV10-3; j_gene: TRBJ2-7; CDR3aa: AISTGHYEQY
v_gene: TRBV14; j_gene: TRBJ2-7; CDR3aa: ASSRRNRAGVPYEQY
v_gene: TRBV11-2; j_gene: TRBJ2-1; CDR3aa: ASSTRTGGHNEQF
v_gene: TRBV6-1; j_gene: TRBJ1-5; CDR3aa: ASSFVVNQPQH
v_gene: TRBV18; j_gene: TRBJ1-6; CDR3aa: ASSPQASSYNSPLH
v_gene: TRBV11-2; j_gene: TRBJ2-7; CDR3aa: ASSPRAQGASNEQY
v_gene: TRBV7-8; j_gene: TRBJ2-7; CDR3aa: ASSLRSYEQY
v_gene: TRBV20-1; j_gene: TRBJ1-6; CDR3aa: SAWANGDSPLH
v_gene: TRBV6-1; j_gene: TRBJ2-1; CDR3aa: ASRSVDNEQF
v_gene: TRBV30; j_gene: TRBJ1-4; CDR3aa: AWSPRGAANEKLF
v_gene: TRBV15; j_gene: TRBJ1-5; CDR3aa: ATSRLTFNQPQH
v_gene: TRBV25-1; j_gene: TRBJ2-3; CDR3aa: ASSEFQRASTDTQY
v_gene: TRBV5-1; j_gene: TRBJ1-1; CDR3aa: ASRPRREDTEAF
v_gene: TRBV12-3/TRBV12-4; j_gene: TRBJ1-1; CDR3aa: ASSSQGPLGTEAF
v_gene: TRBV5-1; j_gene: TRBJ2-1; CDR3aa: ASSPSDRGNEQF
v_gene: TRBV11-2; j_gene: TRBJ2-1; CDR3aa: ASSLSSGGSYNEQF
v_gene: TRBV9; j_gene: TRBJ2-3; CDR3aa: ASSVGPVSTDTQY
v_gene: TRBV2; j_gene: TRBJ2-2; CDR3aa: ASSVDPGGELF
v_gene: TRBV7-9; j_gene: TRBJ2-1; CDR3aa: ASSTGYSGRADNEQF
v_gene: TRBV11-2; j_gene: TRBJ2-7; CDR3aa: AGSLGGGPYEQY
v_gene: TRBV24-1; j_gene: TRBJ1-1; CDR3aa: ATSESGRTEAF
v_gene: TRBV29-1; j_gene: TRBJ1-2; CDR3aa: SVDGHQANYGYT
v_gene: TRBV27; j_gene: TRBJ2-5; CDR3aa: ASTKLAGGPGQETQY
v_gene: TRBV27; j_gene: TRBJ2-2; CDR3aa: ASSRDPEVAGELF
v_gene: TRBV20-1; j_gene: TRBJ2-1; CDR3aa: SATRDRGLSGFNEQF
v_gene: TRBV12-3/TRBV12-4; j_gene: TRBJ2-3; CDR3aa: ASSPSATDTQY
v_gene: TRBV12-3/TRBV12-4; j_gene: TRBJ1-4; CDR3aa: ASRVEGRVEKLF
v_gene: TRBV20-1; j_gene: TRBJ2-1; CDR3aa: SARWLAPNEQF
v_gene: TRBV6-5; j_gene: TRBJ1-1; CDR3aa: ASSYTGKRGTEAF
v_gene: TRBV28; j_gene: TRBJ2-7; CDR3aa: ASSFLAGAGEQY
v_gene: TRBV18; j_gene: TRBJ1-3; CDR3aa: ASSPQRQPGNTIY
v_gene: TRBV7-2; j_gene: TRBJ2-1; CDR3aa: ASSWLTGGNEQF
v_gene: TRBV19; j_gene: TRBJ1-5; CDR3aa: ASSIDRGDQPQH
v_gene: TRBV2; j_gene: TRBJ2-1; CDR3aa: ATLGRTSGRSSYNEQF
v_gene: TRBV9; j_gene: TRBJ1-2; CDR3aa: ASSSQTGVHGYT
v_gene: TRBV3-1; j_gene: TRBJ2-2; CDR3aa: ASSQGVEPTGELF
v_gene: TRBV11-1; j_gene: TRBJ2-7; CDR3aa: ASSLAISREQY
v_gene: TRBV9; j_gene: TRBJ2-3; CDR3aa: ASSASPGQGWTDTQY
v_gene: TRBV4-1; j_gene: TRBJ2-5; CDR3aa: ASSQAGRPETQY
v_gene: TRBV18; j_gene: TRBJ1-2; CDR3aa: ASSPPQGGYT
v_gene: TRBV20-1; j_gene: TRBJ2-7; CDR3aa: SARGSRAEQY
v_gene: TRBV7-2; j_gene: TRBJ2-2; CDR3aa: ARASRTKGAGELF
v_gene: TRBV12-3/TRBV12-4; j_gene: TRBJ1-5; CDR3aa: ASSPQGWGNNQPQH
v_gene: TRBV6-5; j_gene: TRBJ2-5; CDR3aa: ASSYSGRETETQY
v_gene: TRBV28; j_gene: TRBJ2-7; CDR3aa: ASSLFRGLQYEQY
v_gene: TRBV4-2; j_gene: TRBJ1-2; CDR3aa: ASSQEGANYGYT